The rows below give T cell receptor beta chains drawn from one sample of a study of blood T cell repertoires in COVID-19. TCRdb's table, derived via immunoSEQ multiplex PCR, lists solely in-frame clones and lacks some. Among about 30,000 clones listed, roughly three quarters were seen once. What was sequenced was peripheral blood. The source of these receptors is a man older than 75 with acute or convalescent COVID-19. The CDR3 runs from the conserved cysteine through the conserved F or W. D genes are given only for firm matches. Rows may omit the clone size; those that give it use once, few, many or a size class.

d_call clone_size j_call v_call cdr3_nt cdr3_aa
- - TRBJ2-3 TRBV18 TGTGCCAGCTCACCACCCCGAGCTAGCCCTAGCACAGATACGCAGTATTTT CASSPPRASPSTDTQYF
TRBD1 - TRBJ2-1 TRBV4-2 TGTGCCAGCAGCCAAGCGGGACAGAACAATGAGCAGTTCTTC CASSQAGQNNEQFF
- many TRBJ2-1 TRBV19 TGTGCCAGTAGTATAATGGGGAGTGAGCAGTTCTTC CASSIMGSEQFF
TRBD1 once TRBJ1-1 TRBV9 TGTGCCAGCAGCCCCCGGACAGGGCGAAACACTGAAGCTTTCTTT CASSPRTGRNTEAFF
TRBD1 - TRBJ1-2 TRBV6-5 TGTGCCAGGTACAGGGGACGTGGCTACACCTTC CARYRGRGYTF
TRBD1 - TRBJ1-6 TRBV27 TGTGCCAGCAGTCCCCGACAGGGTGGGACCCTCCACTTT CASSPRQGGTLHF
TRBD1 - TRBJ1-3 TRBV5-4 TGTGCCAGCAGGGGTGGGACAGGAGTATCGAACACCATATATTTT CASRGGTGVSNTIYF
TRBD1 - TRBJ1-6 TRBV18 TGTGCCAGCTCACCCCGGACAGGGTGGCCCCTCCACTTT CASSPRTGWPLHF
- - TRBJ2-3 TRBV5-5 TGTGCCAGCAGCTTGTTACAGGGTGGGACAGATACGCAGTATTTT CASSLLQGGTDTQYF
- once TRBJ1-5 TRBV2 TGTGCCAGCAGTAAAGGCAGGGGCAATCAGCCCCAGCATTTT CASSKGRGNQPQHF
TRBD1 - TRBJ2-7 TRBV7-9 TGTGCCAGCAGCCCATTGACAGGGGCCTACGAGCAGTACTTC CASSPLTGAYEQYF
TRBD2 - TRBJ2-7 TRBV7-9 TGTGCCAGCAGCTTAGCGGGAGGGCCTCCAGACGAGCAGTACTTC CASSLAGGPPDEQYF
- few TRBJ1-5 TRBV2 TGTGCCAGCAGTTACGTACAGGTCAATCAGCCCCAGCATTTT CASSYVQVNQPQHF
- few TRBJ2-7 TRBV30 TGTGCCTGGCCCTCGGGGGTTACGACGGACGAGCAGTACTTC CAWPSGVTTDEQYF
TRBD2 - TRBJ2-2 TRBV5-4 TGTGCCACCCAAGCTAGCGGGAGGGCCCGGGGTTCCGGGGAGCTGTTTTTT CATQASGRARGSGELFF
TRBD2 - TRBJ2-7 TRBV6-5 TGTGCCAGCAGCCTACTACCGGGACTAGCGGGAGAACAGTACTTC CASSLLPGLAGEQYF
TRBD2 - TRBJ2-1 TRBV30 TGTGCCTGGAGAGCAGCGGGGGCCCAGGGTGAGCAGTTCTTC CAWRAAGAQGEQFF
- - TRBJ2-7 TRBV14 TGTGCCAGCAGCCAACAAGCGGCGGGCGGGCTCCCCGTCAACTCCTACGAGCAGTACTTC CASSQQAAGGLPVNSYEQYF
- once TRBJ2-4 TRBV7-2 TGTGCCAGCAGCTCAACTCCTTTGAAGTTAAACATTCAGTACTTC CASSSTPLKLNIQYF
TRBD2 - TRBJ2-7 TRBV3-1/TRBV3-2 TGTGCCAGCAGCCCCCGAACTGCGGGAGGTGGGAGAGAGCAGTACTTC CASSPRTAGGGREQYF
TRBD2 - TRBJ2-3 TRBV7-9 TGTGCCAGCAGGGGGGCTAGCGGGAAGACAGATACGCAGTATTTT CASRGASGKTDTQYF
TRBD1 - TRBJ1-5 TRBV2 TGTGCCAGCAGTAATGACAGGGCTAGCAATCAGCCCCAGCATTTT CASSNDRASNQPQHF
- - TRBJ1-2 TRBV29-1 TGCAGCGCTCCGGAATCCGGGGACTATGGCTACACCTTC CSAPESGDYGYTF
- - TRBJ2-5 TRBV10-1 TGCGCCAGCAGTGGAGGGGGACCCAAAGAGACCCAGTACTTC CASSGGGPKETQYF
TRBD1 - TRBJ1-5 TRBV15 TGTGCCACCAGCAGAGCCGGACAGGTGGGTCAGCCCCAGCATTTT CATSRAGQVGQPQHF
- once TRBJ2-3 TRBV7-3 TGTGCCAGCAGTCGGGTTAGCGCAGATACGCAGTATTTT CASSRVSADTQYF
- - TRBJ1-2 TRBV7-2 TGTGCCAGCAGCTTAGCACTTCAGCGGAATTATGGCTACACCTTC CASSLALQRNYGYTF
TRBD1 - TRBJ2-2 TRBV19 TGTGCCAGTAGTATACGAGGGACAGGGAATACCGGGGAGCTGTTTTTT CASSIRGTGNTGELFF
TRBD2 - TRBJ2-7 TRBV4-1 TGCGCCAGCAGCCGACTAGCGGGAGACTCCTACGAGCAGTACTTC CASSRLAGDSYEQYF
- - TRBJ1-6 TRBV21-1 TGTGCCAGCAGCAAAGAGGGAGGCAGGTCCTATAATTCACCCCTCCACTTT CASSKEGGRSYNSPLHF
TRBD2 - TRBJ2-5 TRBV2 TGTGCCAGCAGTGAAGAGGCTAGCGGGAGGGCGGAGGTCCCCGAAGAGACCCAGTACTTC CASSEEASGRAEVPEETQYF
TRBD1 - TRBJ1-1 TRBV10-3 TGTGCCATCAGAGACACAGGGGGCCGCACTGAAGCTTTCTTT CAIRDTGGRTEAFF
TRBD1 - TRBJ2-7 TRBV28 TGTGCCAGCAGCACAAGAGACAGGGGGTTTTACGAGCAGTACTTC CASSTRDRGFYEQYF
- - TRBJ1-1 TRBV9 TGTGCCAGCAGCGTAGCTCCCCAGTCCACTGAAGCTTTCTTT CASSVAPQSTEAFF
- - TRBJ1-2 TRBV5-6 TGTGCCAGCAGCCGTCGCATGGGGGGGAACTATGGCTACACCTTC CASSRRMGGNYGYTF
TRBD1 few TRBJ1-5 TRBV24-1 TGTGCCACCAGTGGTCAGGGGGCGGCTCAGCCCCAGCATTTT CATSGQGAAQPQHF
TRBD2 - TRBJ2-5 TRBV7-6 TGTGCCAGCAGCTTAGGTAGCGGGGGGATCCAAGAGACCCAGTACTTC CASSLGSGGIQETQYF